This record looks at one T cell receptor (beta chain) sequence and its context. This CDR3 has 14 amino acids. The germline V gene has CDR1 SNHLY and CDR2 FYNNEI. The ends were cut back, 6 bases at V and 3 bases at J, with 13 bases in the middle. The protocol was immunoSEQ multiplex PCR, while the TCRdb copy is restricted to in-frame clones and leaves out a portion. This sample yields roughly 10,000 clones, of which around 32% are seen a single time; 1.9% belongs to the top ten. The data were obtained in a study of graft-versus-host responses after intestinal transplantation. Background on the study: Each patient got anti-thymocyte globulin induction, then tacrolimus and steroids for around three years.

This TCR came from a human patient who was an organ donor for intestinal transplantation. Sequences were derived from alloreactive CD4+ T cells from a mixed lymphocyte reaction culture, sampled before transplantation. Subset: CFSE-low proliferating T cells sorted from roughly six-day pre-transplant mixed lymphocyte reaction (GvH or HvG direction). This chain links TRBV2 with TRBJ2-3, with D unresolved. Written as DNA, the CDR3 is TGTGCCAGCAGACTATGGTGGGTGACAGATACGCAGTATTTT. Its translation is CASRLWWVTDTQYF. The full variable domain, its missing parts supplied by reference TRBV2 and TRBJ2-3, is EPEVTQTPSHQVTQMGQEVILRCVPISNHLYFYWYRQILGQKVEFLVSFYNNEISEKSEIFDDQFSVERPDGSNFTLKIRSTKLEDSAMYFCASRLWWVTDTQYFGPGTRLTVL.